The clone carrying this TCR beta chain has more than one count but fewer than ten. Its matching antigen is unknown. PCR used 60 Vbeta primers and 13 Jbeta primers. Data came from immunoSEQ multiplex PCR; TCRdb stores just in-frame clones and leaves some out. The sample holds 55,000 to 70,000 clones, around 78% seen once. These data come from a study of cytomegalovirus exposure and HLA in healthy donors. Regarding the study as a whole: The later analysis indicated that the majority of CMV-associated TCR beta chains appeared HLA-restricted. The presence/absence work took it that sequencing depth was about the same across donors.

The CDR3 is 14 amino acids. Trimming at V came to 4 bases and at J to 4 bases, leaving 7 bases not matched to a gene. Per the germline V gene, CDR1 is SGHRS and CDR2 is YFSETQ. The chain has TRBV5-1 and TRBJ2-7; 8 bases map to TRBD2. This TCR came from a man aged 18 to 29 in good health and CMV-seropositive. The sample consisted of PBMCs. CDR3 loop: CASSTPGREYEQYF. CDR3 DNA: TGCGCCAGCAGCACCCCCGGGAGGGAGTACGAGCAGTACTTC. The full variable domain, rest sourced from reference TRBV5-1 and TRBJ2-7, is KAGVTQTPRYLIKTRGQQVTLSCSPISGHRSVSWYQQTPGQGLQFLFEYFSETQRNKGNFPGRFSGRQFSNSRSEMNVSTLELGDSALYLCASSTPGREYEQYFGPGTRLTVT.